The rows below give T cell receptor beta chains drawn from one sample of a study of cytomegalovirus exposure and HLA in healthy donors. The repertoire was sequenced with immunoSEQ multiplex PCR; TCRdb's copy has only in-frame clones and lacks some. The data contain over 100,000 clones, around 67% of them singletons. Specimen: PBMCs. The receptors shown here come from a woman in her thirties or forties in good health and CMV-seropositive. The CDR3 runs from the conserved cysteine through the conserved F or W. Fields, in order: V gene, J gene, D gene, CDR3 protein, CDR3 DNA. A D gene is named only where the DNA matches it firmly.

>TRBV19|TRBJ1-1|TRBD1
CASSRLVDRDTEAFF
TGTGCCAGTAGTAGGCTTGTGGACAGGGACACTGAAGCTTTCTTT
>TRBV19|TRBJ2-2|TRBD2
CASSTGLAGRGTGELFF
TGTGCCAGTAGTACGGGACTAGCGGGGCGTGGCACCGGGGAGCTGTTTTTT
>TRBV2|TRBJ1-1|NA
CASTYYEGNTEAFF
TGTGCCAGCACCTACTACGAGGGGAACACTGAAGCTTTCTTT
>TRBV7-4|TRBJ2-7|NA
CASSFAGTASSYEQYF
TGTGCCAGCAGCTTCGCCGGGACTGCTAGCTCCTACGAGCAGTACTTC
>TRBV28|TRBJ1-4|TRBD1
CASSLSGTGREKLFF
TGTGCCAGCAGTCTGTCTGGGACAGGGAGGGAAAAACTGTTTTTT
>TRBV28|TRBJ2-1|TRBD2
CASSLGLGGGAYEQFF
TGTGCCAGCAGTTTAGGGTTGGGCGGGGGGGCCTATGAGCAGTTCTTC
>TRBV5-1|TRBJ2-1|TRBD2
CASSPGLAGVNEQFF
TGCGCCAGCAGCCCGGGACTAGCGGGAGTCAATGAGCAGTTCTTC
>TRBV16|TRBJ2-2|NA
CASSTGVRGGGNTGELFF
TGTGCCAGCAGCACCGGAGTTCGGGGAGGGGGTAACACCGGGGAGCTGTTTTTT
>TRBV7-2|TRBJ2-7|NA
CASSPQVPYEQYF
TGTGCCAGCAGCCCCCAGGTTCCCTACGAGCAGTACTTC
>TRBV7-3|TRBJ2-2|TRBD2
CASSSTLAGATGELFF
TGTGCCAGCAGCTCCACACTAGCGGGAGCCACCGGGGAGCTGTTTTTT
>TRBV6-1|TRBJ1-6|NA
CASEEEVGRSPLHF
TGTGCCAGCGAGGAGGAGGTCGGACGTTCACCCCTCCACTTT
>TRBV5-1|TRBJ2-5|TRBD2
CASSLAGSGGAGETQYF
TGCGCCAGCAGCTTGGCCGGGTCGGGGGGGGCCGGGGAGACCCAGTACTTC
>TRBV21-1|TRBJ2-2|NA
CASSHSRGLTENTGELFF
TGTGCCAGCAGCCACTCCAGGGGTTTAACGGAGAACACCGGGGAGCTGTTTTTT
>TRBV7-2|TRBJ2-3|NA
CASSLVAIGTDTQYF
TGTGCCAGCAGCTTAGTGGCAATCGGCACAGATACGCAGTATTTT
>TRBV5-1|TRBJ1-2|NA
CASSLGTYSNYGYTF
TGCGCCAGCAGCTTAGGGACATATAGTAACTATGGCTACACCTTC
>TRBV9|TRBJ1-2|TRBD1
CASSVGDRRTYGYTF
TGTGCCAGCAGCGTAGGGGACAGGAGAACCTACGGCTACACCTTC